Described below is a single T cell receptor beta chain sequence and its context. The entry originates in a study of cytomegalovirus exposure and HLA in healthy donors. Looked up from germline, CDR1 is MDHEN and CDR2 is SYDVKM. The CDR3 is 13 amino acids. J gave up 8 bases and V 7 bases, and 10 bases lay outside the gene matches. PCR amplification relied on 60 Vbeta primers (plus 13 Jbeta primers). TCRdb keeps only in-frame clones here, not all; method: immunoSEQ multiplex PCR. The sample carries 90,000 to 120,000 clones, 70% recorded once. Sequenced sample: PBMCs. The V call is TRBV28, the J call TRBJ1-2; 7 nucleotides match TRBD1. The TCR originated in a man aged 35 to 55 in good health and CMV-seropositive. The DNA of the CDR3 is TGTGCCAGCAAAACAGGGGCGGTGGAGGGCTACACCTTC. This translates into CASKTGAVEGYTF.